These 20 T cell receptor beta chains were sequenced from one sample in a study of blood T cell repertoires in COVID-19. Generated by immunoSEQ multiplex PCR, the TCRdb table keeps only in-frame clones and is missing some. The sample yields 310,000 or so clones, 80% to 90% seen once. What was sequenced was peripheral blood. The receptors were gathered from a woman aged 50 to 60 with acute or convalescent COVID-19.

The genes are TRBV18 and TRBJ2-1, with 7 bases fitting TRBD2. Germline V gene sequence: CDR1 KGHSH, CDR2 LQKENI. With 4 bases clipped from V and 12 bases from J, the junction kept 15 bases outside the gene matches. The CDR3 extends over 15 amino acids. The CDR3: CASSRPSGLNERQFF. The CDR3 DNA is TGTGCCAGCTCACGTCCTAGCGGCCTCAATGAGCGGCAGTTCTTC.

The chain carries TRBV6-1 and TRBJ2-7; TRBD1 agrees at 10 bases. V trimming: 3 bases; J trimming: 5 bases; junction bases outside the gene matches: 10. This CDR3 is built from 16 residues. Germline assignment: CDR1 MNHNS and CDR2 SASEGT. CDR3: CASSEVGGQGKDEQYV. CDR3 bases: TGTGCCAGCAGTGAGGTCGGGGGACAGGGGAAGGACGAGCAGTACGTC.

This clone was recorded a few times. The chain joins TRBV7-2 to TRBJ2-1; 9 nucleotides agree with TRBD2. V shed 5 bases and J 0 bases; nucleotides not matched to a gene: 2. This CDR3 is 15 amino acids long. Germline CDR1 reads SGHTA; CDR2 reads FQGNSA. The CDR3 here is CASSLSGSSYNEQFF. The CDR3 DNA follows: TGTGCCAGCAGCCTTAGCGGGAGCTCCTACAATGAGCAGTTCTTC.

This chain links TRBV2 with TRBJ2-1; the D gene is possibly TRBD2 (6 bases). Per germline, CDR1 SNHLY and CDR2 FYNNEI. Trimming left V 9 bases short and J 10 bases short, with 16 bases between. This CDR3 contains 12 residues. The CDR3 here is CASRDSSQEQFF. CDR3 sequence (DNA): TGTGCCAGTCGGGACTCCTCCCAAGAGCAGTTCTTC.

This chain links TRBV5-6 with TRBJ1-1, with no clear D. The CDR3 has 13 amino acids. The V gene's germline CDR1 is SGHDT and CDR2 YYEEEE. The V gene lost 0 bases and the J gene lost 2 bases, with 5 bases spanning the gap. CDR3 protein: CASSLAGNTEAFF. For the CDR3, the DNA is TGTGCCAGCAGCTTGGCCGGTAACACTGAAGCTTTCTTT.

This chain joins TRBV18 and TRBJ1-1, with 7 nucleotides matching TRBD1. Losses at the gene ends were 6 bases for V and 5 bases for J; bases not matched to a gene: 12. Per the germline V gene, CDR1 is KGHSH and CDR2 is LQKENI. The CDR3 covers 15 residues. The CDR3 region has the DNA TGTGCCAGCTCTCCGGCAGGGGGGCCGAGAACTGAAGCTTTCTTT. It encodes CASSPAGGPRTEAFF.

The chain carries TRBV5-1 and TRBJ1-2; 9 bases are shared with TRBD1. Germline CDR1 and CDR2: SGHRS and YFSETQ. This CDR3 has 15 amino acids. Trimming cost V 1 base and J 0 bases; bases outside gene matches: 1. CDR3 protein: CASSLTGGPNYGYTF. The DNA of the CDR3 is TGCGCCAGCAGCTTGACAGGGGGCCCTAACTATGGCTACACCTTC.

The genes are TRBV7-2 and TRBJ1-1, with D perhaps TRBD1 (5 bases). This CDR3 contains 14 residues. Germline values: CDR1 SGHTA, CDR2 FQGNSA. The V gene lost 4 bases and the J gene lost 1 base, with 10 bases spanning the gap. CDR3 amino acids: CASSSRGGNTEAFF. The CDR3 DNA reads TGTGCCAGCAGCTCTAGGGGCGGGAACACTGAAGCTTTCTTT.

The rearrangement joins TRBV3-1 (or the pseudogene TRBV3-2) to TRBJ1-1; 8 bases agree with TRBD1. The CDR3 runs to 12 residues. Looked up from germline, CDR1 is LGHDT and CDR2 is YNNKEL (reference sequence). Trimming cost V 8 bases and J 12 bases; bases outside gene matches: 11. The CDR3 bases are TGTGCCAGCCAGTCAGGGGGCGAGAAAACTTTCTTT. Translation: CASQSGGEKTFF.

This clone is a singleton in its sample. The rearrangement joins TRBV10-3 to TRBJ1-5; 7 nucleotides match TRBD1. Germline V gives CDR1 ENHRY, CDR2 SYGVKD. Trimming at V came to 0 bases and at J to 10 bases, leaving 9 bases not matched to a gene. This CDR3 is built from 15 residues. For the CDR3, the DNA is TGTGCCATCAGTGAGTCGACAGGGATCCAATTTCCCCAGCATTTT. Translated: CAISESTGIQFPQHF.

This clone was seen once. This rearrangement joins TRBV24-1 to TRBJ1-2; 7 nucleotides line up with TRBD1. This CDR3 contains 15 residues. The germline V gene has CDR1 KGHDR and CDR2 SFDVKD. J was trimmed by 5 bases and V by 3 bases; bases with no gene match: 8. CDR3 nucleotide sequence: TGTGCCACCAGTGATGGGCCGGCAGGGGGATATGGCTACACCTTC. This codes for CATSDGPAGGYGYTF.

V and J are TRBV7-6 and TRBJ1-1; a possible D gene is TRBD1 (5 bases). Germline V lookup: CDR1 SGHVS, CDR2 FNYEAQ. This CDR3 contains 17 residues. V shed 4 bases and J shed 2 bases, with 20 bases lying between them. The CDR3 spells CASSSYSPDTLNTEAFF. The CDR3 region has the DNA TGTGCCAGCAGCTCTTACTCCCCGGACACTCTAAACACTGAAGCTTTCTTT.

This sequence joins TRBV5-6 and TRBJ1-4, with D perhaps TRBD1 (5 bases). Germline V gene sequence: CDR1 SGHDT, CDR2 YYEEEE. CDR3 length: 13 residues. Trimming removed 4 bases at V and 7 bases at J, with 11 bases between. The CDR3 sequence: CASSPGLSEKLFF. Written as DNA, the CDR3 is TGTGCCAGCAGCCCAGGGCTTAGTGAAAAACTGTTTTTT.

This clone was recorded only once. The chain's CDR3 is CASSFAGDEQFF. The DNA of the CDR3 is TGTGCCAGCAGTTTCGCAGGGGATGAGCAGTTCTTC. The gene calls are TRBV12-3 or TRBV12-4 and TRBJ2-1, with D perhaps matching TRBD1 (6 bases). The ends were cut back, 3 bases at V and 8 bases at J, with 8 bases in the middle. CDR3 length equals 12 residues.

The CDR3 DNA is TGTGCCTGGAGTGGCAGGGTCAGCTCCTACAATGAGCAGTTCTTC. Protein sequence: CAWSGRVSSYNEQFF. The chain is built from TRBV30 and TRBJ2-1; tentatively, D is TRBD1 (5 bases). Germline-derived CDR1 and CDR2 are GTSNPN and SVGIG (reference sequence). V was cut by 1 base and J by 0 bases, with 10 bases left in between. The CDR3 loop spans 15 amino acids.

CDR3 sequence: CAARGYQETQYF. CDR3 nucleotides: TGTGCCGCCCGGGGGTACCAAGAGACCCAGTACTTC. The chain uses TRBV6-6 and TRBJ2-5, with D maybe TRBD2 (6 bases). V dropped 11 bases and J dropped 0 bases, with 10 bases sitting between them. Germline V CDR1 and CDR2: MNHNY, SVGAGI (reference sequence). The CDR3 extends over 12 amino acids.

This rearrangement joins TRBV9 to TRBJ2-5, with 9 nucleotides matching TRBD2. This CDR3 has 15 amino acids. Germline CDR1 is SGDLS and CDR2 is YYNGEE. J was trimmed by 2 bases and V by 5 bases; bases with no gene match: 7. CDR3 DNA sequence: TGTGCCAGCAGTGTCAGCGGGGGGATTCAAGAGACCCAGTACTTC. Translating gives CASSVSGGIQETQYF.

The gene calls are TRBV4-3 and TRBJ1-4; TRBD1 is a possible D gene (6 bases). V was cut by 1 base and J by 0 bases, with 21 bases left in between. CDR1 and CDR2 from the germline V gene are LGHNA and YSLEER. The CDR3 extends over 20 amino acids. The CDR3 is CASSQGFFRGTPTTNEKLFF. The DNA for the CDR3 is TGCGCCAGCAGCCAAGGGTTTTTTCGTGGGACACCTACAACTAATGAAAAACTGTTTTTT.

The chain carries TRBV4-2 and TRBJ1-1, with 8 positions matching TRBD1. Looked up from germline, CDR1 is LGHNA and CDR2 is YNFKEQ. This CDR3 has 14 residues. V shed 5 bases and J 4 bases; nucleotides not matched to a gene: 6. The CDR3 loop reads CASSSRTGPTEAFF. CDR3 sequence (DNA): TGTGCCAGCAGCTCTCGGACAGGGCCCACTGAAGCTTTCTTT.

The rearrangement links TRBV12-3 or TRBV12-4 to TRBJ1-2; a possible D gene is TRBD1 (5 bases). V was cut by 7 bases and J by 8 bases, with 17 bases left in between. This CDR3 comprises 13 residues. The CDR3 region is CASTIGRQKGYTF. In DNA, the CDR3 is TGTGCCAGCACTATAGGGCGACAGAAAGGCTACACCTTC.